A single sample gave rise to the 3 T cell receptor beta chains below, sequenced in a study of identical twins. Each CDR3 protein is one row after TCRdb ran MiXCR on the 5' RACE reads. In the table there are a few hundred thousand distinct CDR3 sequences, 13% to 15% of which are singletons. These data are also associated with another study on yellow fever vaccine responses in identical twins.

The sequenced material came from CD4+ T cells sorted from blood. These receptors were collected from a woman under 30 in good health.

Only a few counts were recorded for this clonotype. The chain has TRBV10-3 and TRBJ2-3, with TRBD2 matching 10 bases. The CDR3 covers 15 residues. The ends lost 8 bases at V and 1 base at J; junction bases unmatched: 6. Per the germline V gene, CDR1 is ENHRY and CDR2 is SYGVKD. CDR3 amino acids: CAISQGTSGTDTQYF. For the CDR3, the DNA is TGTGCCATCTCTCAGGGGACTAGCGGCACAGATACGCAGTATTTT.

In its sample, this clonotype was seen a few times. The chain combines TRBV12-3 or TRBV12-4 with TRBJ2-7; TRBD2 is a possible D gene (6 bases). The CDR3 is made up of 15 amino acids. The germline V and J ends were trimmed by 5 bases and 0 bases, with 14 bases remaining between them. The CDR3 reads CASSPGLVGSYEQYF. The CDR3 DNA follows: TGTGCCAGCAGTCCGGGACTCGTGGGCTCCTACGAGCAGTACTTC.

This clonotype has a count of ten or more. V and J are TRBV5-1 and TRBJ2-1; no firm D call. This CDR3 contains 16 residues. Trimming removed 0 bases from V and 3 bases from J, with 13 bases in between. Germline CDR1 and CDR2: SGHRS and YFSETQ. CDR3 nucleotides: TGCGCCAGCAGCTTGGTCGGCGGTCCCAGCTACAATGAGCAGTTCTTC. It specifies CASSLVGGPSYNEQFF.